These 2 T cell receptor beta chains came from one sample sequenced in a study of T cell responses to AZD1222 COVID-19 vaccine. TCRdb keeps only in-frame clones here, not all; method: immunoSEQ multiplex PCR. The sample holds fewer than 200,000 clones, roughly nine tenths seen once. This material consisted of peripheral blood, taken on day 0 of AZD1222 vaccination. The receptors were gathered from an adult in good health.

The V call is TRBV18, the J call TRBJ1-6; D not certain. Trimming pared 3 bases from V and 9 bases from J, leaving 15 bases between. The germline V gene has CDR1 KGHSH and CDR2 LQKENI. There are 15 residues in the CDR3. The chain's CDR3 is CASSPGRDEGSPLHF. As DNA, the CDR3 is TGTGCCAGCTCACCGGGTCGTGATGAAGGTTCACCCCTCCACTTT.

The chain links TRBV7-3 to TRBJ2-1; perhaps D is TRBD1 or TRBD2 (5 bases each). Germline CDR1 SGHTA, CDR2 FQGTGA. Trimming took 5 bases from V and 8 from J, leaving 19 bases between them. CDR3 length: 15 amino acids. CDR3 sequence (DNA): TGTGCCAGCAGCCTCCCTGGGGGTTCCTTTCATGAGCAGTTCTTC. Translated: CASSLPGGSFHEQFF. Full variable domain (outside the CDR3, taken from reference TRBV7-3 and TRBJ2-1): GAGVSQTPSNKVTEKGKYVELRCDPISGHTALYWYRQSLGQGPEFLIYFQGTGAADDSGLPNDRFFAVRPEGSVSTLKIQRTERGDSAVYLCASSLPGGSFHEQFFGPGTRLTVL.